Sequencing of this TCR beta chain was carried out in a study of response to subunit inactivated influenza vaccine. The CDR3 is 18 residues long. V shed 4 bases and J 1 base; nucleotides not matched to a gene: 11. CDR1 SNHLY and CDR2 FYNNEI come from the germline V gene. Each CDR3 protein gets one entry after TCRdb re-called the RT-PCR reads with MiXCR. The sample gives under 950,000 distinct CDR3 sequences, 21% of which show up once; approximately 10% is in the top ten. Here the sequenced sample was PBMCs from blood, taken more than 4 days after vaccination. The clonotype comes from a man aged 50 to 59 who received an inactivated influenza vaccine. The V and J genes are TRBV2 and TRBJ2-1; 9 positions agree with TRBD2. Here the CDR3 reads CASSGGLAGLNSYNEQFF. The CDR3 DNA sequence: TGTGCCAGCAGTGGTGGGCTAGCGGGACTCAATTCCTACAATGAGCAGTTCTTC.